The 25 T cell receptor beta chains presented below share a single source sample, sequenced in a study of cytomegalovirus exposure and HLA in healthy donors. Sequenced by immunoSEQ multiplex PCR; TCRdb stores in-frame clones only, minus some. This sample carries about 73,000 clones, approximately 90% of them seen once, and the ten largest clones take around 4%. Sequencing was performed on PBMCs. These receptors all come from a woman aged 18-35 years in good health and CMV-seropositive.

This sequence joins TRBV19 and TRBJ2-3; the D gene is possibly TRBD1 (6 bases). The V and J ends lost 3 bases and 4 bases respectively, with 14 bases between them. Germline loops: CDR1 LNHDA, CDR2 SQIVND (reference sequence). The CDR3 is 15 amino acids. CDR3 DNA sequence: TGTGCCAGTAGTATTACCAGGGGCAGGCCAGATACGCAGTATTTT. Translation: CASSITRGRPDTQYF. The full variable domain, with the rest looked up from reference TRBV19 and TRBJ2-3, is DGGITQSPKYLFRKEGQNVTLSCEQNLNHDAMYWYRQDPGQGLRLIYYSQIVNDFQKGDIAEGYSVSREKKESFPLTVTSAQKNPTAFYLCASSITRGRPDTQYFGPGTRLTVL.

This clone was observed once. The chain joins TRBV7-8 to TRBJ2-1, with 9 bases lining up with TRBD2. J gave up 9 bases and V 0 bases, and 9 bases lay outside the gene matches. CDR3 length equals 16 residues. From germline, CDR1 is SGHVS and CDR2 FQNEAQ. The CDR3 sequence: CASSLAKAGLATEQFF. In DNA, the CDR3 is TGTGCCAGCAGCTTAGCAAAAGCGGGACTAGCTACTGAGCAGTTCTTC. The full variable domain, its missing parts supplied by reference TRBV7-8 and TRBJ2-1, is GAGVSQSPRYKVAKRGQDVALRCDPISGHVSLFWYQQALGQGPEFLTYFQNEAQLDKSGLPSDRFFAERPEGSVSTLKIQRTQQEDSAVYLCASSLAKAGLATEQFFGPGTRLTVL.

The rearrangement joins TRBV7-9 to TRBJ2-2, with TRBD2 as a possible D gene (6 bases). This CDR3 is built from 17 residues. Germline V gene data show CDR1 as SEHNR and CDR2 as FQNEAQ (reference sequence). The V end lost 6 bases, the J end lost 0 bases, and 17 bases lay between the germline ends. The CDR3 sequence: CASRAPGRRANTGELFF. The CDR3 DNA follows: TGTGCCAGCAGGGCTCCCGGGCGGAGGGCGAACACCGGGGAGCTGTTTTTT.

The chain employs TRBV9 and TRBJ1-1; D gene ambiguous. CDR3 length equals 14 residues. The V end was cut by 4 bases, the J end by 0 bases, with 10 bases between. Germline V gives CDR1 SGDLS, CDR2 YYNGEE. DNA for the CDR3: TGTGCCAGCAGCCCCCGGACTCTGAACACTGAAGCTTTCTTT. Translation: CASSPRTLNTEAFF.

This chain joins TRBV10-1 and TRBJ2-1; the match to TRBD2 covers 13 bases. Germline-derived CDR1 and CDR2 are WNHNN and SYGVQD (reference sequence). The J segment lost 8 bases and the V segment lost 0 bases, leaving 4 bases of the junction unmatched. CDR3 size: 16 residues. The CDR3 loop reads CASSESGLAGQDEQFF. The CDR3 nucleotides are TGCGCCAGCAGTGAGTCGGGACTAGCGGGACAGGATGAGCAGTTCTTC.

This clone is medium-sized (0.01 to 0.1%) by share. J is TRBJ1-2 and V is TRBV14; TRBD1 is a possible D gene (5 bases). Germline V gene data show CDR1 as SGHDN and CDR2 as FVKESK. V was trimmed by 4 bases and J by 2 bases, leaving 14 bases between them. This CDR3 contains 15 residues. CDR3 region: CASSPTLQGNYGYTF. The CDR3 bases are TGTGCCAGCAGCCCGACACTCCAGGGAAACTATGGCTACACCTTC.

The rearrangement joins TRBV27 to TRBJ2-1; D is possibly TRBD2 (5 bases). CDR1 MNHEY and CDR2 SMNVEV come from the germline V gene (reference sequence). Trimming cost V 2 bases and J 0 bases, with 17 bases left between them. This CDR3 has 18 residues. The CDR3 DNA reads as TGTGCCAGCAGTTTAAAGCGGCCCGGACTCAGCTCCTACAATGAGCAGTTCTTC. Encoded protein: CASSLKRPGLSSYNEQFF.

This chain joins TRBV27 and TRBJ2-1; TRBD1 agrees at 8 bases. Germline-derived CDR1 and CDR2 are MNHEY and SMNVEV (reference sequence). The CDR3 length is 16 residues. The V and J ends lost 0 bases and 7 bases, in that order; junction bases with no gene match: 8. CDR3 protein: CASSLSGTGSQNEQFF. The CDR3 region has the DNA TGTGCCAGCAGTTTATCGGGGACAGGTAGCCAAAATGAGCAGTTCTTC.

V and J are TRBV5-1 and TRBJ1-6, with D perhaps TRBD1 (6 bases). V dropped 1 base and J dropped 9 bases, with 11 bases sitting between them. The CDR3 sequence is 14 residues long. Germline CDR1 SGHRS, CDR2 YFSETQ. The chain's CDR3 is CASSLRGGSSPLHF. CDR3 nucleotides: TGCGCCAGCAGCTTGAGGGGGGGTAGTTCACCCCTCCACTTT.

The chain recombines TRBV9 with TRBJ1-1; TRBD1 aligns across 11 bases. The CDR3 consists of 15 residues. With V trimmed by 1 base and J by 4 bases, 3 bases remained unmatched. Germline V CDR1 and CDR2: SGDLS, YYNGEE. The CDR3 here is CASSVTGTGGTEAFF. The CDR3 DNA follows: TGTGCCAGCAGCGTAACCGGGACAGGGGGCACTGAAGCTTTCTTT.

This rearrangement joins TRBV7-2 to TRBJ2-3, with D maybe TRBD2 (7 bases). CDR1 and CDR2 (germline): SGHTA, FQGNSA. Deletions cut 6 bases from V and 0 bases from J, with 19 bases between. This CDR3 comprises 17 residues. The CDR3: CASSRLGGGSSTDTQYF. The CDR3 coding sequence is TGTGCCAGCAGTCGATTAGGGGGGGGATCTAGCACAGATACGCAGTATTTT.

This chain uses TRBV28 with TRBJ2-3; 8 nucleotides agree with TRBD2. The CDR3 consists of 13 residues. Germline CDR1 and CDR2: MDHEN and SYDVKM. After removal of 9 bases from V and 4 bases from J, the junction contained 6 bases not matched to a gene. The CDR3 DNA is TGTGCCAGTCTAGCGGGTTCGGCAGATACGCAGTATTTT. Residues: CASLAGSADTQYF.

This chain links TRBV19 with TRBJ2-2; 13 nucleotides match TRBD2. This CDR3 comprises 19 residues. J gave up 6 bases and V 4 bases, and 14 bases lay outside the gene matches. The V gene's germline CDR1 is LNHDA and CDR2 SQIVND (reference sequence). The CDR3 is CASSTSTGLAGVGAGELFF. Here the CDR3 DNA reads TGTGCCAGTAGTACCTCGACCGGACTAGCGGGAGTCGGAGCCGGGGAGCTGTTTTTT. Together with reference TRBV19 and TRBJ2-2, the CDR3 gives the full variable domain: DGGITQSPKYLFRKEGQNVTLSCEQNLNHDAMYWYRQDPGQGLRLIYYSQIVNDFQKGDIAEGYSVSREKKESFPLTVTSAQKNPTAFYLCASSTSTGLAGVGAGELFFGEGSRLTVL.

The V call is TRBV2, the J call TRBJ2-1; D perhaps matches TRBD2 (6 bases). The V gene lost 6 bases and the J gene lost 8 bases, with 17 bases spanning the gap. Germline V gives CDR1 SNHLY, CDR2 FYNNEI. The CDR3 is made up of 14 amino acids. CDR3 bases: TGTGCCAGCAGCGCGGGACTGGGGGGTTATGAGCAGTTCTTC. This gives the protein CASSAGLGGYEQFF.

The rearrangement links TRBV7-9 to TRBJ2-1, with 14 bases identical to TRBD2. V dropped 7 bases and J dropped 10; count of bases not matched to a gene: 9. The CDR3 length is 15 residues. Germline V lookup: CDR1 SEHNR, CDR2 FQNEAQ (reference sequence). This chain's CDR3 is CASTQRGLAGVEQFF. The CDR3, as DNA: TGTGCCAGCACCCAAAGGGGACTAGCGGGAGTAGAGCAGTTCTTC.

The rearrangement uses TRBV4-1 and TRBJ2-7; weak D call: TRBD2 (5 bases). The CDR3 runs to 18 residues. The germline CDR1 and CDR2 sequences are MGHRA and YSYEKL. V was cut by 0 bases and J by 7 bases, with 25 bases left in between. The CDR3 is CASSQDARRGGSRPEQYF. As DNA, the CDR3 is TGCGCCAGCAGCCAAGACGCGAGGAGAGGAGGCAGCCGGCCTGAGCAGTACTTC.

The chain employs TRBV19 and TRBJ2-3, with 7 nucleotides matching TRBD2. Germline V gene lookup returns CDR1 LNHDA and CDR2 SQIVND (reference sequence). The CDR3 contains 15 residues. V shed 4 bases and J 2 bases; nucleotides not matched to a gene: 6. In nucleotides, the CDR3 is TGTGCCAGTAGTACCCTAGCGGAAGACACAGATACGCAGTATTTT. Its protein is CASSTLAEDTDTQYF.

The rearrangement joins TRBV6-1 to TRBJ2-1; D may be TRBD2 (6 bases). Germline CDR1 MNHNS, CDR2 SASEGT. CDR3 length: 15 residues. Trimming removed 5 bases at V and 6 bases at J, with 17 bases between. This CDR3 reads CASSPLGGGPNEQFF. The DNA for the CDR3 is TGTGCCAGCAGTCCCCTGGGGGGAGGCCCCAATGAGCAGTTCTTC.

This chain links TRBV28 with TRBJ2-1; D remains ambiguous. This CDR3 has 12 amino acids. Per germline, CDR1 MDHEN and CDR2 SYDVKM. V lost 3 bases to trimming and J lost 8 bases, with 8 bases between them. DNA of the CDR3: TGTGCCAGCAGTTTCCCATCCCATGAGCAGTTCTTC. Its protein is CASSFPSHEQFF.

The V gene is TRBV19, the J gene TRBJ1-1; a weak D match, TRBD1 (6 bases). CDR1 is LNHDA and CDR2 is SQIVND in the germline V gene (reference sequence). The ends were cut back, 3 bases at V and 6 bases at J, with 11 bases in the middle. CDR3 length: 13 residues. The chain's CDR3 is CASSIGQPPEAFF. DNA for the CDR3: TGTGCCAGTAGTATCGGACAGCCTCCTGAAGCTTTCTTT.

The gene calls are TRBV30 and TRBJ1-1; tentatively, D is TRBD1 (6 bases). This CDR3 is 13 amino acids long. Per germline, CDR1 GTSNPN and CDR2 SVGIG (reference sequence). V lost 1 base and J 5 bases, leaving 11 bases between the germline ends. For the CDR3, the DNA is TGTGCCTGGAGTGGAACAGGGTGGACTGAAGCTTTCTTT. Amino acids: CAWSGTGWTEAFF.

The rearrangement uses TRBV6-5 and TRBJ1-5; D is unclear. Germline V gene data show CDR1 as MNHEY and CDR2 as SVGAGI. This CDR3 region has 13 residues. V was trimmed by 6 bases and J by 9 bases, leaving 15 bases between them. DNA of the CDR3: TGTGCCAGCAGCAACGACGGAGGAGGGCCCCAGCATTTT. It yields the protein CASSNDGGGPQHF.

V and J are TRBV11-2 and TRBJ2-2; D is perhaps TRBD1 (6 bases). Germline CDR1 and CDR2: SGHAT and FQNNGV. The CDR3 is made up of 15 amino acids. The germline V and J ends were trimmed by 3 bases and 1 base, with 9 bases remaining between them. CDR3 loop: CASSFGQLNTGELFF. CDR3 nucleotides: TGTGCCAGCAGCTTTGGACAGTTGAACACCGGGGAGCTGTTTTTT.

The chain is built from TRBV6-1 and TRBJ1-5; 7 nucleotides agree with TRBD1. CDR1 is MNHNS, CDR2 SASEGT, per germline. This CDR3 comprises 14 residues. V dropped 2 bases and J dropped 5; count of bases not matched to a gene: 3. CDR3 amino acids: CASSERQGYQPQHF. CDR3 sequence (DNA): TGTGCCAGCAGTGAACGACAGGGTTATCAGCCCCAGCATTTT.

This sequence joins TRBV2 and TRBJ2-5; 7 bases map to TRBD2. CDR3 length: 13 amino acids. Trimming at V came to 4 bases and at J to 5 bases, leaving 4 bases not matched to a gene. Germline V CDR1 and CDR2: SNHLY, FYNNEI. The CDR3 DNA sequence: TGTGCCAGCAGTGTCTTGGGAGGGGAGACCCAGTACTTC. It specifies CASSVLGGETQYF.